The clone carrying this T cell receptor beta chain was found once. The CDR3 length is 16 residues. CDR1 and CDR2 (germline): SGHRS, YFSETQ. V shed 2 bases, J shed 5 bases, and the junction held 6 bases outside the gene matches. The sample is drawn from a study of technical replicates of blood from a handful of donors. Clones were sequenced by immunoSEQ multiplex PCR, and TCRdb holds only the in-frame ones, with some missing. This repertoire shows 95,000 to 100,000 clones, more than 90% found once; its top ten account for 0.2% to 0.25%. The chain joins TRBV5-1 to TRBJ2-5; TRBD2 aligns across 13 bases. The sequence was obtained from a human donor in good health. The specimen was T cells isolated from PBMCs. CDR3 loop: CASSLTGLAGSETQYF. CDR3 DNA sequence: TGCGCCAGCAGCTTAACGGGACTAGCGGGGAGCGAGACCCAGTACTTC.